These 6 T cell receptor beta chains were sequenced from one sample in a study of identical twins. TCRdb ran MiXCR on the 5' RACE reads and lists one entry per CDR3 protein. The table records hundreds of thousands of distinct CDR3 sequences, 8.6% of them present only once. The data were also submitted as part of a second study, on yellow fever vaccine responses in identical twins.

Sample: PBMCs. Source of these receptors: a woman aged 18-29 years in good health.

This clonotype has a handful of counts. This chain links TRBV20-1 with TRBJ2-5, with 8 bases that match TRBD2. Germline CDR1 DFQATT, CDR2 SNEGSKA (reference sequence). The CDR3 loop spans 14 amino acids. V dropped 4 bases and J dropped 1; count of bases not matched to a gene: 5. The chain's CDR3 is CSAKGGGPQETQYF. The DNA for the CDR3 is TGCAGTGCTAAGGGCGGGGGGCCCCAAGAGACCCAGTACTTC.

CDR3 residues: CATSREARLSMNTEAFF. The CDR3 nucleotides are TGTGCCACCAGCAGAGAAGCCAGGTTATCAATGAACACTGAAGCTTTCTTT. This sequence joins TRBV15 and TRBJ1-1; no definite D call. Trimming removed 0 bases from V and 0 bases from J, with 14 bases in between. CDR3 length: 17 residues. Germline loops: CDR1 LNHNV, CDR2 YYDKDF (reference sequence).

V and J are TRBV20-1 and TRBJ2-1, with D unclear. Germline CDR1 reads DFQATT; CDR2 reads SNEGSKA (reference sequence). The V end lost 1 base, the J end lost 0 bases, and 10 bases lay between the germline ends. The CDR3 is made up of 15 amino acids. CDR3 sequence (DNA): TGCAGTGCTAGAGGGGTTAGGAGCTCCTACAATGAGCAGTTCTTC. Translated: CSARGVRSSYNEQFF.

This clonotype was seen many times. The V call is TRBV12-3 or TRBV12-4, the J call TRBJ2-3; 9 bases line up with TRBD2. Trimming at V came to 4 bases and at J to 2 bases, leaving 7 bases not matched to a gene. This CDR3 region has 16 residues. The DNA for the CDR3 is TGTGCCAGCAGTTACAGACTAGCGGAACTCACAGATACGCAGTATTTT. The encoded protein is CASSYRLAELTDTQYF.

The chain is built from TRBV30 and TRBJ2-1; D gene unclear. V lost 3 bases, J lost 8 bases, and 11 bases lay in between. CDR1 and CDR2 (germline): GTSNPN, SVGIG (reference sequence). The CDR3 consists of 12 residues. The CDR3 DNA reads TGTGCCTGGAGCGAAGCCGGCCATGAGCAGTTCTTC. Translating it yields CAWSEAGHEQFF. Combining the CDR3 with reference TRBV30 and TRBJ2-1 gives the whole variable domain SQTIHQWPATLVQPVGSPLSLECTVEGTSNPNLYWYRQAAGRGLQLLFYSVGIGQISSEVPQNLSASRPQDRQFILSSKKLLLSDSGFYLCAWSEAGHEQFFGPGTRLTVL.

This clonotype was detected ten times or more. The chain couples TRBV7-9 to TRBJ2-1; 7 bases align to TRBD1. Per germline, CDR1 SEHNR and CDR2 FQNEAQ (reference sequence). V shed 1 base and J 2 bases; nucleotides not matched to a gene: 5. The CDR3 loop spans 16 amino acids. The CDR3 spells CASSLGGQVTYNEQFF. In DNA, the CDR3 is TGTGCCAGCAGCTTAGGTGGACAGGTAACCTACAATGAGCAGTTCTTC.